A selection of T cell receptor beta chains follows, all from one sample in a study of blood T cell repertoires in COVID-19. This table comes from immunoSEQ multiplex PCR, and its TCRdb copy is limited to in-frame clones, with some not included. Among around 130,000 clones listed, about 90% were seen once. Sequencing was performed on peripheral blood. Every receptor here comes from a woman in her forties or fifties who had recovered from COVID-19. Each CDR3 is given with its conserved first and last residue. D genes are given only for firm matches.

D gene: .; V gene: TRBV5-4; J gene: TRBJ1-2; CDR3 protein: CASSFLGGAIGYTF
D gene: .; V gene: TRBV7-8; J gene: TRBJ1-2; CDR3 protein: CASSFQRDDGYTF
D gene: TRBD1; V gene: TRBV10-2; J gene: TRBJ1-3; CDR3 protein: CASSESGTANSGNTIYF
D gene: TRBD2; V gene: TRBV6-5; J gene: TRBJ2-3; CDR3 protein: CAAEREGTDTQYF
D gene: .; V gene: TRBV7-2; J gene: TRBJ2-7; CDR3 protein: CASSLINSGTEQYF
D gene: .; V gene: TRBV2; J gene: TRBJ2-1; CDR3 protein: CASRSDSPEQFF
D gene: .; V gene: TRBV9; J gene: TRBJ2-2; CDR3 protein: CASSATRAGELFF
D gene: TRBD2; V gene: TRBV13; J gene: TRBJ2-3; CDR3 protein: CASSLRAGPEDTQYF
D gene: .; V gene: TRBV4-2; J gene: TRBJ1-6; CDR3 protein: CASSQPGSNNSPLHF
D gene: TRBD1; V gene: TRBV9; J gene: TRBJ1-1; CDR3 protein: CASSGGQGGSEAFF
D gene: .; V gene: TRBV7-9; J gene: TRBJ2-3; CDR3 protein: CASSLAVPATDTQYF
D gene: .; V gene: TRBV11-2; J gene: TRBJ1-2; CDR3 protein: CASSSRLSGGYTF
D gene: TRBD1; V gene: TRBV5-4; J gene: TRBJ1-4; CDR3 protein: CASSSNPDRGSKLFF
D gene: TRBD1; V gene: TRBV7-2; J gene: TRBJ2-7; CDR3 protein: CASSSMGDRAEQYF
D gene: TRBD1; V gene: TRBV10-3; J gene: TRBJ2-7; CDR3 protein: CAITRDRGDYEQYF
D gene: TRBD1; V gene: TRBV5-5; J gene: TRBJ1-5; CDR3 protein: CASSLPLARDRGNQPQHF
D gene: .; V gene: TRBV27; J gene: TRBJ1-1; CDR3 protein: CASSSSHRTEAFF
D gene: .; V gene: TRBV19; J gene: TRBJ2-7; CDR3 protein: CASSMLGSYEQYF
D gene: TRBD1; V gene: TRBV29-1; J gene: TRBJ2-7; CDR3 protein: CSPGQGHGSYEQYF
D gene: TRBD2; V gene: TRBV4-1; J gene: TRBJ2-1; CDR3 protein: CASSLSEGTSVNNEQFF
D gene: TRBD2; V gene: TRBV28; J gene: TRBJ2-7; CDR3 protein: CASSFGGRTDEQYF
D gene: .; V gene: TRBV4-1; J gene: TRBJ2-7; CDR3 protein: CASSQTTAYEQYF
D gene: .; V gene: TRBV30; J gene: TRBJ1-5; CDR3 protein: CAWSLGSNQPQHF
D gene: .; V gene: TRBV9; J gene: TRBJ2-7; CDR3 protein: CASSVVRDSAYEQYF
D gene: TRBD1; V gene: TRBV10-3; J gene: TRBJ2-7; CDR3 protein: CAISALGQGRTYEQYF
D gene: TRBD2; V gene: TRBV7-9; J gene: TRBJ2-3; CDR3 protein: CASSLNTGGADTQYF
D gene: .; V gene: TRBV7-3; J gene: TRBJ2-6; CDR3 protein: CASSLAGSGANVLTF
D gene: .; V gene: TRBV10-3; J gene: TRBJ2-7; CDR3 protein: CAIRDRPSYEQYF
D gene: .; V gene: TRBV6-6; J gene: TRBJ2-5; CDR3 protein: CASRNTQGGETQYF
D gene: .; V gene: TRBV11-2; J gene: TRBJ2-5; CDR3 protein: CASSVVGRHETQYF
D gene: .; V gene: TRBV7-7; J gene: TRBJ2-1; CDR3 protein: CASSLEYRGEQFF